This TCR beta chain was captured by sequencing in a study of CD4+ T cells in melanoma. Study-level results: Reportedly, melanoma neoantigen-specific CD4+ T cells showed varied differentiation states.

This clone was observed a single time. Its antigen remains unknown. Deletions cut 0 bases from V and 3 bases from J, with 9 bases between. The CDR3 extends over 15 amino acids. CDR1 is SGHRS and CDR2 is YFSETQ in the germline V gene. Measured with immunoSEQ multiplex PCR; TCRdb has only the in-frame clones, and not every one. The table lists 50,000 or so clones, approximately 89% of them singletons. The sequence derives from a human donor with melanoma. This rearrangement joins TRBV5-1 to TRBJ1-4, with D maybe TRBD1 (5 bases). The source material was peripheral blood. CDR3 nucleotide sequence: TGCGCCAGCAGCTTGGTGGCAGGGCCTAATGAAAAACTGTTTTTT. This codes for CASSLVAGPNEKLFF.